The 29 T cell receptor beta chains below were found in one sample sequenced in a study of regulatory and conventional T cells in breast cancer. Via MiXCR, TCRdb re-called the PCR reads, giving one row per CDR3 protein. There are approximately 9,500 distinct CDR3 sequences in the sample; approximately 30% occur only once, and more than 5% lies in the top ten. Specimen: conventional T cells from blood. The origin of the receptors is a male donor in good health.

This chain links TRBV14 with TRBJ1-4, with a weak D call TRBD1 (5 bases). Germline V gene sequence: CDR1 SGHDN, CDR2 FVKESK. Trimming cost V 1 base and J 4 bases, with 10 bases left between them. CDR3 length: 15 amino acids. The CDR3 protein is CASSQATGDNEKLFF. The CDR3 bases are TGTGCCAGCAGCCAAGCAACAGGCGATAATGAAAAACTGTTTTTT.

This clonotype has a handful of counts. CDR3 sequence reads: CATATGGLYNSPLHF. The DNA of the CDR3 is TGTGCCACCGCGACAGGGGGACTCTATAATTCACCCCTCCACTTT. The genes are TRBV28 and TRBJ1-6, with TRBD1 identical over 9 bases. Per germline, CDR1 MDHEN and CDR2 SYDVKM. The CDR3 sequence is 15 residues long. Losses at the gene ends were 10 bases for V and 3 bases for J; bases not matched to a gene: 7.

This chain joins TRBV28 and TRBJ1-5; D may be TRBD1 (6 bases). CDR3 length equals 14 residues. Germline V CDR1 and CDR2: MDHEN, SYDVKM. Trimming took off 8 bases at V and 2 bases at J, with 13 bases between the two ends. The CDR3 DNA is TGTGCCAGCGGGCTTTACAGGGGCAATCAGCCCCAGCATTTT. Protein sequence: CASGLYRGNQPQHF.

This clonotype was observed a handful of times. The J gene is TRBJ1-3, the V gene TRBV2; no reliable D call. Looked up from germline, CDR1 is SNHLY and CDR2 is FYNNEI. The CDR3 sequence is 15 residues long. V was pared by 8 bases and J by 2 bases, with 16 bases between. DNA for the CDR3: TGTGCCAGCCGGGCTGTGACCCCAGCTGGAAACACCATATATTTT. Encoded protein: CASRAVTPAGNTIYF. The full variable domain, its missing parts supplied by reference TRBV2 and TRBJ1-3, is EPEVTQTPSHQVTQMGQEVILRCVPISNHLYFYWYRQILGQKVEFLVSFYNNEISEKSEIFDDQFSVERPDGSNFTLKIRSTKLEDSAMYFCASRAVTPAGNTIYFGEGSWLTVV.

This clonotype was detected a few times. V usage is TRBV7-2 and J usage is TRBJ2-5; 7 bases line up with TRBD2. CDR1 and CDR2 from the germline V gene are SGHTA and FQGNSA. This CDR3 spans 14 amino acids. With 1 base clipped from V and 7 bases from J, the junction kept 6 bases outside the gene matches. CDR3 sequence (DNA): TGTGCCAGCAGCTTAGTCGGCGGGGAGGGGACCCAGTACTTC. It specifies CASSLVGGEGTQYF.

By share, this clonotype counts as large (0.1 to 1%). This chain uses TRBV6-6 with TRBJ1-2; D unresolved. Germline CDR1 and CDR2: MNHNY and SVGAGI (reference sequence). V lost 6 bases and J 5 bases, leaving 10 bases between the germline ends. The CDR3 loop spans 12 amino acids. The CDR3 protein is CASSVAEYGYTF. The CDR3, as DNA: TGTGCCAGCAGCGTGGCGGAATATGGCTACACCTTC.

V is TRBV12-3 or TRBV12-4 and J is TRBJ1-1, with D possibly being TRBD1 (5 bases). CDR3 length: 13 amino acids. Trimming removed 3 bases from V and 3 bases from J, with 8 bases in between. The CDR3 DNA is TGTGCCAGCAGTTTTAGGGGATACACTGAAGCTTTCTTT. This sequence encodes CASSFRGYTEAFF.

This clonotype is deemed medium-sized. This chain links TRBV29-1 with TRBJ1-4; 12 bases map to TRBD1. The CDR3 runs to 15 residues. J was trimmed by 8 bases and V by 5 bases; bases with no gene match: 9. Germline V lookup: CDR1 SQVTM, CDR2 ANQGSEA. The CDR3 DNA follows: TGCAGCGTTCCCGCGGCGGGGACAGGGGGCGAAAAACTGTTTTTT. This encodes CSVPAAGTGGEKLFF.

The chain recombines TRBV10-3 with TRBJ2-7, with D perhaps assigned TRBD1 or TRBD2 (5 bases each). Trimming took off 1 base at V and 5 bases at J, with 18 bases between the two ends. The length of the CDR3 is 16 residues. Germline CDR1 and CDR2: ENHRY and SYGVKD. The CDR3, as DNA: TGTGCCATCAGTGAGTGGGGGTCAGATCTAAGGAACGAGCAGTACGTC. It translates to CAISEWGSDLRNEQYV.

This clonotype occurred a few times. J is TRBJ2-3 and V is TRBV20-1, with D tentatively TRBD1 or TRBD2 (5 bases each). The CDR3 contains 15 residues. Germline assignment: CDR1 DFQATT and CDR2 SNEGSKA (reference sequence). V lost 3 bases and J 2 bases, leaving 15 bases between the germline ends. The CDR3 is CSASFSGLNTDTQYF. Written as DNA, the CDR3 is TGCAGTGCTAGCTTTTCGGGGCTGAACACAGATACGCAGTATTTT.

By sample fraction, this clonotype is medium-sized (0.01 to 0.1%). This sequence joins TRBV3-1 and TRBJ1-6; D is unresolved. The CDR3 totals 15 residues. With 1 base removed from V and 9 bases from J, the gap between germline ends came to 13 bases. Germline V gene lookup returns CDR1 LGHDT and CDR2 YNNKEL (reference sequence). CDR3 residues: CASSQVESAASPLHF. DNA for the CDR3: TGTGCCAGCAGCCAAGTTGAGAGTGCCGCTTCACCCCTCCACTTT.

This clonotype is labeled as medium-sized. The chain recombines TRBV11-3 with TRBJ2-1; D may be TRBD2 (5 bases). The CDR3 runs to 14 residues. Germline CDR1 and CDR2: SGHNT and YENEEA. Trimming stripped 6 bases from V and 7 bases from J, with 16 bases between. The CDR3 nucleotides read TGTGCCAGCAGTTCTACGCCGGGAACTAATGAGCAGTTCTTC. This codes for CASSSTPGTNEQFF.

There are a few counts of this clonotype. The chain joins TRBV5-1 to TRBJ2-3, with 7 bases fitting TRBD2. Trimming took 4 bases from V and 0 from J; bases not matched to a gene: 2. In germline, CDR1 is SGHRS, CDR2 YFSETQ. This CDR3 is built from 14 residues. Here the CDR3 reads CASSPGGSTDTQYF. CDR3 nucleotides: TGCGCCAGCAGCCCGGGGGGAAGCACAGATACGCAGTATTTT. Combining the CDR3 with reference TRBV5-1 and TRBJ2-3 gives the whole variable domain KAGVTQTPRYLIKTRGQQVTLSCSPISGHRSVSWYQQTPGQGLQFLFEYFSETQRNKGNFPGRFSGRQFSNSRSEMNVSTLELGDSALYLCASSPGGSTDTQYFGPGTRLTVL.

V usage is TRBV5-1 and J usage is TRBJ1-2; D gene uncertain. This CDR3 has 12 amino acids. Trimming pared 1 base from V and 4 bases from J, leaving 5 bases between. Germline CDR1 reads SGHRS; CDR2 reads YFSETQ. As DNA, the CDR3 is TGCGCCAGCAGCTTGAGTGGCTATGGCTACACCTTC. Translated, it gives CASSLSGYGYTF.

This clonotype was observed a handful of times. This rearrangement joins TRBV7-9 to TRBJ2-2; D call uncertain. CDR3 size: 15 residues. Germline V CDR1 and CDR2: SEHNR, FQNEAQ (reference sequence). With 7 bases removed from V and 6 bases from J, the gap between germline ends came to 18 bases. For the CDR3, the DNA is TGTGCCAGCACCCCAGTGAGCGAATGGTCCGGGGAGCTGTTTTTT. Translated, it gives CASTPVSEWSGELFF.

The V and J genes are TRBV11-3 and TRBJ2-2; D is undetermined. V was trimmed by 6 bases and J by 2 bases, leaving 7 bases between them. CDR1 SGHNT and CDR2 YENEEA come from the germline V gene. The CDR3 length is 13 residues. CDR3 coding DNA: TGTGCCAGCAGAGGCAGTAACACCGGGGAGCTGTTTTTT. It encodes CASRGSNTGELFF.

The V gene is TRBV20-1, the J gene TRBJ2-3; perhaps TRBD2 as D (5 bases). Germline V CDR1 and CDR2: DFQATT, SNEGSKA (reference sequence). The V end lost 6 bases, the J end lost 5 bases, and 18 bases lay between the germline ends. The CDR3 sequence is 14 residues long. CDR3 region: CSAQRGQARDTQYF. CDR3 DNA sequence: TGCAGTGCCCAACGCGGGCAGGCTCGAGATACGCAGTATTTT.

V is TRBV7-9 and J is TRBJ1-1; D is unclear. The ends were cut back, 1 base at V and 3 bases at J, with 15 bases in the middle. This CDR3 contains 16 residues. Germline values: CDR1 SEHNR, CDR2 FQNEAQ (reference sequence). The CDR3 protein is CASSLGQNDRDTEAFF. The CDR3 DNA follows: TGTGCCAGCAGCTTAGGGCAAAACGATCGTGACACTGAAGCTTTCTTT.

V gene TRBV5-1 combines with J gene TRBJ2-2, with 9 bases lining up with TRBD1. The CDR3 covers 14 residues. CDR1 is SGHRS, CDR2 YFSETQ, per germline. The V segment lost 0 bases and the J segment 8 bases; nucleotides outside the gene matches: 2. The DNA of the CDR3 is TGCGCCAGCAGCTTGGACAGGGGGCGTGGGGAGCTGTTTTTT. Translating it yields CASSLDRGRGELFF.

This clonotype is medium-sized within its sample. The rearrangement joins TRBV11-2 to TRBJ2-7, with D maybe TRBD1 (5 bases). V was clipped by 6 bases and J by 6 bases, with 15 bases between them. The CDR3 runs to 13 residues. Germline CDR1 and CDR2: SGHAT and FQNNGV. CDR3 sequence: CASRFNQGLEQYF. CDR3 coding DNA: TGTGCCAGCAGGTTCAACCAGGGCCTCGAGCAGTACTTC.

The CDR3 region is CASSLSRLGGQPYNEQFF. CDR3 coding DNA: TGTGCCAGCAGCTTATCGCGTTTAGGGGGACAGCCATACAATGAGCAGTTCTTC. The rearrangement uses TRBV11-2 and TRBJ2-1; TRBD1 matches at 7 bases. V was clipped by 2 bases and J by 4 bases; unmatched bases: 14. CDR1 is SGHAT and CDR2 is FQNNGV in the germline V gene. The CDR3 totals 18 residues. Complete variable domain (other parts from reference TRBV11-2 and TRBJ2-1): EAGVAQSPRYKIIEKRQSVAFWCNPISGHATLYWYQQILGQGPKLLIQFQNNGVVDDSQLPKDRFSAERLKGVDSTLKIQPAKLEDSAVYLCASSLSRLGGQPYNEQFFGPGTRLTVL.

Regarding this clonotype: Since a much larger clone is just one base distant, this may be a read error. The chain is built from TRBV10-3 and TRBJ1-4; a weak D match, TRBD1 (5 bases). This CDR3 region has 16 residues. From germline, CDR1 is ENHRY and CDR2 SYGVKD. Trimming cost V 3 bases and J 0 bases, with 11 bases left between them. DNA of the CDR3: TGTGCCATCAGTGAAGGGGCAACCGCAACTAATGAAAAACTGTTTTTT. Its translation: CAISEGATATNEKLFF.

With regard to this clonotype: It may be a read error: a sequence one base away is much more abundant. The chain carries TRBV7-2 and TRBJ1-1; D is uncertain. CDR1 and CDR2 from the germline V gene are SGHTA and FQGNSA. The CDR3 spans 10 residues. The CDR3 DNA is TGTGCCAGCCAGAACACTAAAGCTTTCTTT. As protein: CASQNTKAFF.

The chain combines TRBV4-1 with TRBJ2-2; 9 positions match TRBD1. The CDR3 has 14 residues. Germline lookup yields CDR1 MGHRA and CDR2 YSYEKL. V lost 4 bases, J lost 4 bases, and 1 base stayed unmatched. Here the CDR3 DNA reads TGCGCCAGCAGCCCGGGACAGGGCACCGGGGAGCTGTTTTTT. Translated: CASSPGQGTGELFF.

This clonotype was recorded a few times. The V gene is TRBV10-3, the J gene TRBJ2-7; D may be TRBD1 (6 bases). The CDR3 sequence is 13 residues long. Germline CDR1 and CDR2: ENHRY and SYGVKD. V lost 3 bases and J lost 4, with 10 bases in between. In nucleotides, the CDR3 is TGTGCCATCAGTGAAGGCAGGGGATACGAGCAGTACTTC. Its protein is CAISEGRGYEQYF.

CDR3 sequence (DNA): TGCGCCAGCAGCCAAGACCTAGAAGAAAAACTGTTTTTT. Its translation is CASSQDLEEKLFF. V is TRBV4-3 and J is TRBJ1-4; no firm D call. V lost 0 bases, J lost 8 bases, and 7 bases lay in between. Germline assignment: CDR1 LGHNA and CDR2 YSLEER. The CDR3 has 13 residues.

The chain has TRBV20-1 and TRBJ2-1; maybe TRBD2 (5 bases). This CDR3 spans 11 amino acids. V lost 2 bases and J lost 12, with 11 bases in between. CDR1 and CDR2 from the germline V gene are DFQATT and SNEGSKA (reference sequence). CDR3 region: CSARTSPGQFF. The CDR3 coding sequence is TGCAGTGCTAGAACTAGTCCAGGGCAGTTCTTC.

By share, this clonotype ranks as medium-sized (0.01 to 0.1%). V is TRBV5-1 and J is TRBJ1-2, with D possibly TRBD1 on 5 matching bases. Trimming removed 4 bases at V and 8 bases at J, with 15 bases between. Per germline, CDR1 SGHRS and CDR2 YFSETQ. The CDR3 loop spans 13 amino acids. CDR3 DNA: TGCGCCAGCAGCCCCCAGGGAGGGGACGGCTACACCTTC. It codes for CASSPQGGDGYTF.

The CDR3 loop reads CASSPGTSYEQYF. The CDR3 nucleotides read TGTGCCAGCAGCCCCGGGACAAGTTACGAGCAGTACTTC. The rearrangement uses TRBV7-9 and TRBJ2-7, with D perhaps TRBD1 (6 bases). CDR3 size: 13 residues. Germline V lookup: CDR1 SEHNR, CDR2 FQNEAQ (reference sequence). Trimming removed 5 bases from V and 4 bases from J, with 12 bases in between.